This T cell receptor beta chain was captured in a study of response to subunit inactivated influenza vaccine. Broader study findings: Each seasonal flu vaccination may recruit only limited new T cells, authors suggested.

One entry per CDR3 protein, called by TCRdb with MiXCR from the RT-PCR reads. The data contain 400,000 to 650,000 distinct CDR3 sequences, approximately 7.2% of them singletons. In its sample, this clonotype was seen a few times. As yet, its antigen is unknown. Per the germline V gene, CDR1 is SGDLS and CDR2 is YYNGEE. Trimming cost V 0 bases and J 3 bases; bases outside gene matches: 5. This CDR3 has 16 residues. The sample in question was PBMCs from blood, obtained about 23 months after vaccination. The clonotype was recovered from a man between 45 and 75 years old who received an inactivated influenza vaccine. This chain connects TRBV9 to TRBJ2-1; 8 bases are a match to TRBD2. CDR3 region: CASSVDGSGNYNEQFF. The CDR3 DNA follows: TGTGCCAGCAGCGTAGATGGTAGCGGGAACTACAATGAGCAGTTCTTC.